This T cell receptor beta chain is drawn from a study of breast tumors, draining lymph nodes, adjacent tissues. TCRdb reprocessed the multiplex PCR reads with MiXCR, giving one entry per CDR3 protein. The sample shows tens of thousands of distinct CDR3 sequences, roughly 30% of them seen only once. CDR1 and CDR2 from the germline V gene are MNHEY and SVGEGT. This CDR3 is built from 16 residues. Between the trimmed V and J ends, which lost 5 bases and 1 base, there was a span of 12 bases. Many counts were recorded for this clonotype. Axillary draining lymph nodes of breast cancer patients supplied the node samples.

The receptor's source is a female donor with breast cancer. Some clones in this sample may be carry-over from other donors' samples. J is TRBJ2-6 and V is TRBV6-2 or TRBV6-3; D is possibly TRBD1 or TRBD2 (5 bases each). Sequenced sample: axillary lymph node tissue. In DNA, the CDR3 is TGTGCCAGCAGTCCGTGGGGACCGTCTGGGGCCAACGTCCTGACTTTC. It is translated as CASSPWGPSGANVLTF.